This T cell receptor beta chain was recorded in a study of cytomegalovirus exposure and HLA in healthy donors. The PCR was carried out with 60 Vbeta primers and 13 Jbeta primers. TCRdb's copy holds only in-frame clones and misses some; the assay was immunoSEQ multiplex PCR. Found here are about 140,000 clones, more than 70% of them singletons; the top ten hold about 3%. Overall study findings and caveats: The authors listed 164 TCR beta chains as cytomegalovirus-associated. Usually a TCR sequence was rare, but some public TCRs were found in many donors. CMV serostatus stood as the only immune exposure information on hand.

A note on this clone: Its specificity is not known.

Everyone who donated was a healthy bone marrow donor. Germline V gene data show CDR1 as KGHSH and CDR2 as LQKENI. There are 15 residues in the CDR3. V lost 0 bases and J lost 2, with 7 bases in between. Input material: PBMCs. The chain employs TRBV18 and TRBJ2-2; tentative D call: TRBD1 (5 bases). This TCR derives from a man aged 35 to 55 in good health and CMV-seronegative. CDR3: CASSPPGPNTGELFF. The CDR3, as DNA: TGTGCCAGCTCACCACCGGGGCCTAACACCGGGGAGCTGTTTTTT. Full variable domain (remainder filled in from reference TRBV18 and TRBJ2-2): NAGVMQNPRHLVRRRGQEARLRCSPMKGHSHVYWYRQLPEEGLKFMVYLQKENIIDESGMPKERFSAEFPKEGPSILRIQQVVRGDSAAYFCASSPPGPNTGELFFGEGSRLTVL.